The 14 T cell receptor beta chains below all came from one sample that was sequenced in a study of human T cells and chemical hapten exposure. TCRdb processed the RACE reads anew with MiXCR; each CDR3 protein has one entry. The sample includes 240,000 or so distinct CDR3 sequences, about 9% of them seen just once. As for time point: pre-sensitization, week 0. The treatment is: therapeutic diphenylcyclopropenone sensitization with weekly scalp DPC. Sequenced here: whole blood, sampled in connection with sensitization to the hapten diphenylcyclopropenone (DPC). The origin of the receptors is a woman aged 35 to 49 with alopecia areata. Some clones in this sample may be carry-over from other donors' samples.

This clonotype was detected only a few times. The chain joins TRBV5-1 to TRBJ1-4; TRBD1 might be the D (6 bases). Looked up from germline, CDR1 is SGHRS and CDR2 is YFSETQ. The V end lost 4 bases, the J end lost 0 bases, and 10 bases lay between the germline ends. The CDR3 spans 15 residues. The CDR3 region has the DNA TGCGCCAGCAGCGTGGACAGTGCAACTAATGAAAAACTGTTTTTT. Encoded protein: CASSVDSATNEKLFF.

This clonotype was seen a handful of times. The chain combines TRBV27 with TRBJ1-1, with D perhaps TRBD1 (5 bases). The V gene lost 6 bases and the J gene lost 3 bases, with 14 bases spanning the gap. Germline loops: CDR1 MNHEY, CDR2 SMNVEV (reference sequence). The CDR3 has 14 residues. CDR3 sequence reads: CASSSTDRYTEAFF. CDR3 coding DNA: TGTGCCAGCAGCTCTACTGACAGATACACTGAAGCTTTCTTT.

CDR3 sequence: CASSHGQGNIQETQYF. CDR3 nucleotides: TGTGCCAGCAGCCACGGACAGGGCAACATTCAAGAGACCCAGTACTTC. This chain connects TRBV14 to TRBJ2-5; 8 nucleotides agree with TRBD1. CDR1 and CDR2 from the germline V gene are SGHDN and FVKESK. V dropped 3 bases and J dropped 2; count of bases not matched to a gene: 8. CDR3 size: 16 residues.

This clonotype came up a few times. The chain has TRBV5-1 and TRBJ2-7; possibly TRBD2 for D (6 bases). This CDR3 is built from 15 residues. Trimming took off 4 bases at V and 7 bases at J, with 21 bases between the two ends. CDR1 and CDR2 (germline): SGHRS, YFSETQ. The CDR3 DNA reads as TGCGCCAGCAGCCCCGGAGGGCCTCTAATCCAGGAGCAGTACTTC. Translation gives CASSPGGPLIQEQYF.

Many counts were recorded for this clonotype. CDR3 sequence: CASSLGGLEFF. In nucleotides, the CDR3 is TGTGCCAGCAGCTTGGGGGGATTGGAGTTCTTC. V gene TRBV5-6 combines with J gene TRBJ2-1; D gene unclear. Trimming cost V 0 bases and J 14 bases, with 9 bases left between them. The CDR3 contains 11 residues. CDR1 is SGHDT and CDR2 is YYEEEE in the germline V gene.

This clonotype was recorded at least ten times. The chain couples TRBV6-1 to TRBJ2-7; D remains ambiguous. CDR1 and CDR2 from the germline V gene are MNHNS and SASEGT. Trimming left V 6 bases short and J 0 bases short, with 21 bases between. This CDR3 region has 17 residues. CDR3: CASSGAIILATSYEQYF. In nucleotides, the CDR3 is TGTGCCAGCAGCGGAGCCATTATACTGGCCACCTCCTACGAGCAGTACTTC.

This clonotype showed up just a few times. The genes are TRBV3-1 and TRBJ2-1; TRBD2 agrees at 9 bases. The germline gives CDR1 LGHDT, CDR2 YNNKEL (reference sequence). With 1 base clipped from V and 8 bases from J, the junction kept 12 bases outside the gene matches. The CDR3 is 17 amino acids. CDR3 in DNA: TGTGCCAGCAGCCAAGTGCCAGCGGGAGGAATCATCGATGAGCAGTTCTTC. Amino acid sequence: CASSQVPAGGIIDEQFF.

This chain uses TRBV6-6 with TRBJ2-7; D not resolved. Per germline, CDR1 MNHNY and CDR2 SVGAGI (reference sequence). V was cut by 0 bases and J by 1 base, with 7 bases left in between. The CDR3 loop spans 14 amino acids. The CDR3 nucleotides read TGTGCCAGCAGTTACTCCTCGGCGTCCTACGAGCAGTACTTC. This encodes CASSYSSASYEQYF.

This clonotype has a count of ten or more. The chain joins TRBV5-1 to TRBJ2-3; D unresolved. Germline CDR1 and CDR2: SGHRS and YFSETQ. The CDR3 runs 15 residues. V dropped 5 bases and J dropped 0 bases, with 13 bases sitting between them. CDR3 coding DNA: TGCGCCAGCAGGGAACAAGACACTAGCACAGATACGCAGTATTTT. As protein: CASREQDTSTDTQYF.

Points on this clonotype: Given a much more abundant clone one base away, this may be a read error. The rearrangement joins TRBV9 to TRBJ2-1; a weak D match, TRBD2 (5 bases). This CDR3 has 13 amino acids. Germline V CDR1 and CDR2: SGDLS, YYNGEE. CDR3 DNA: TGTGCCAGCAGCGTAGGGACTTACAATGAGCGGTTCTTC. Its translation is CASSVGTYNERFF.

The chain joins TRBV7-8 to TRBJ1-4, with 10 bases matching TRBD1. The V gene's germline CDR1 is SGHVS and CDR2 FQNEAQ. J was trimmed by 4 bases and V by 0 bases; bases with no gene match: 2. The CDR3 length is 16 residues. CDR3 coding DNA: TGTGCCAGCAGCTTAGCGGGACAGGGGTTTAATGAAAAACTGTTTTTT. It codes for CASSLAGQGFNEKLFF. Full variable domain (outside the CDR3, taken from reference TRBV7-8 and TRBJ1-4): GAGVSQSPRYKVAKRGQDVALRCDPISGHVSLFWYQQALGQGPEFLTYFQNEAQLDKSGLPSDRFFAERPEGSVSTLKIQRTQQEDSAVYLCASSLAGQGFNEKLFFGSGTQLSVL.

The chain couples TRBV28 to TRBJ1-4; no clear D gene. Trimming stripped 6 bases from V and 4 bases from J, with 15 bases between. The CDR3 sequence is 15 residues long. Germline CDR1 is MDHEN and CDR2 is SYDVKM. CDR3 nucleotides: TGTGCCAGCAGCCTTCGATCGGGAAATAATGAAAAACTGTTTTTT. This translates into CASSLRSGNNEKLFF.

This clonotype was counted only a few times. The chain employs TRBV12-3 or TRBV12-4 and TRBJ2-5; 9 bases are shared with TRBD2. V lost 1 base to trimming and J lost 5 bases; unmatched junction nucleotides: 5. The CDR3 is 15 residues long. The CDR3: CASSLGLAGIETQYF. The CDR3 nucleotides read TGTGCCAGCAGTTTAGGGCTAGCGGGAATCGAGACCCAGTACTTC.

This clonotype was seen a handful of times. In nucleotides, the CDR3 is TGCAGCGTTGGGGACAGCACGAACACCGGGGAGCTGTTTTTT. Translating it yields CSVGDSTNTGELFF. The chain carries TRBV29-1 and TRBJ2-2; 7 nucleotides agree with TRBD1. This CDR3 region has 14 residues. The V segment lost 4 bases and the J segment 0 bases; nucleotides outside the gene matches: 2. Germline V gene lookup returns CDR1 SQVTM and CDR2 ANQGSEA.